Listed here is a single TCR beta chain. This clone occurred a few times. The clone's antigen remains unknown. No much larger clone exists at a distance of one base, and base qualities are not known. Receptor amplification or capture employed the immunoSEQ multiplex PCR assay. For the multiplex PCR, a mixture combining 60 forward primers for TCR Vbeta segments and 13 reverse primers for TCR Jbeta segments was used. The CDR3 region of rearranged TCR beta genes was amplified from genomic DNA by a multiplex PCR assay. The Illumina HiSeq System was used to sequence the amplified TCR beta libraries as 87-base-pair reads. Regarding the original processing steps: A later analysis counted around 72 million unique TCR beta chains across the 690 or so repertoires, and approximately 11 million of these chains were shared by at least two donors. To remove PCR and sequencing errors, raw reads were error-corrected and collapsed into unique sequences using a nearest-neighbor algorithm that merged closely related sequences. To assign V, D and J gene segments, CDR3 sequences were aligned to IMGT reference sequences. For a sequence to be retained, at least a six-nucleotide match to both a V gene segment and a J gene segment was required. Rearrangements were classified as productive when the CDR3 lacked stop codons and remained in frame with V and J, and all other rearrangements were classified as non-productive. Following IMGT convention, CDR3 was defined as the stretch from the second conserved V-encoded cysteine up to the conserved J-encoded phenylalanine. Sequences without an unambiguous match to a single V gene segment were excluded from the earlier analysis of about 640 of the donors. An earlier analysis of 587 of the donors called V segments functional above 56.7% productive rearrangements and segregating when the between-donor standard deviation exceeded 5%. To diagnose cytomegalovirus status from the catalog of TCR beta chain sequences, a statistical classification framework was built. In a later analysis, V and J genes were assigned by comparing TCR nucleotide sequences against IMGT/GENE-DB human TR gene sequences. A later analysis assigned CDR3 sequences and most-parsimonious VDJ recombination scenarios with the TCRdist pipeline. In a later analysis, every TCR beta chain was defined by the combination of its CDR3 amino acid sequence and its V-gene family, and reads without a unique V-gene family were dropped. A later analysis removed over 500 highly shared, low-generation-probability nucleotide sequences to deal with suspected cross-contamination and a sequencing artifact. A later analysis calculated a clonal expansion index for each public chain from normalized within-repertoire ranks of inferred template counts. In a later analysis, generation probabilities were computed with a VDJ recombination model fitted to out-of-frame rearrangements, and the resulting probabilities were checked against IGoR. In a later analysis, TCR-TCR, TCR-HLA and TCR-CMV co-occurrence was scored with hypergeometric tests, and a repertoire-size bias correction was applied to TCR pairs. False discovery rates were estimated in a later analysis by permuting HLA or CMV assignments 20 times. In a later analysis, co-occurring TCRs were grouped with DBSCAN, and TCRdist sequence similarity was added when clustering was performed within HLA-allele-positive subsets. Repertoires with fewer than 30,000 or more than 120,000 public chains were left out of co-occurrence clustering, as were about 5 repertoires with anomalous nucleotide sharing. TCRdb holds this immuneACCESS table with in-frame rearrangements only. Some clones are missing; in checked studies, unresolved V genes explain under half, and the rest has no known cause. D and trimming were read from the DNA, whereas the V and J calls and clone size are those reported in that table. This sample comprises about 140,000 clones, around three quarters of them detected only once. Around 1.9% of the sample lies in the top ten.

For CDR1 and CDR2, the germline V gene lists MNHNS and SASEGT. The CDR3 numbers 15 residues from cysteine through phenylalanine. Of all the DNA, just the CDR3 is kept, 45 bases in frame from base 1. V is cut by 7 bases and J by 4 bases, and the space between the germline ends is 17 bases. This sample is drawn from a study of cytomegalovirus exposure and HLA in healthy donors (dated by TCRdb to 2016 to 2017). In the study overall: An earlier analysis of approximately 640 of the donors reported approximately 300 Gb of sequence data and roughly 110 million unique TCR beta sequences from 190 million or so T cells. Donor age, sex, ethnicity and CMV serostatus were collected together with the repertoire data. The study was designed to test whether signatures of past pathogen exposure could be identified by cataloging public T cell receptors. A separate validation cohort of 100 to 150 different subjects was used in addition to the approximately 700-subject first cohort. Typing coverage varied by locus: roughly 629-640 donors for A, B, C, DRB1 and DQB1; roughly 510 for DQA1; some 610 for DPA1; roughly 470 for DPB1. Every discovery cohort repertoire had been produced on one sequencing platform. In the later analysis, no new phenotypic data were used to find candidate immune exposures; instead, reliance was placed on TCR beta sequences and their occurrence across donors. In an earlier analysis of around 540 of the donors, high-throughput TCR beta sequencing was used to judge whether each TCR beta V gene segment behaved as functional or pseudogenic. Roughly 5 DR-DQ haplotypes were handled as single units for association and clustering, since linkage in the cohort was strong. The study used immunosequencing to profile the T cell repertoires of about 670 subjects and linked those repertoires to cytomegalovirus serostatus. Among around 400 genotyped donors of the cohort, an average of about 220,000 unique TCR beta nucleotide sequences was sequenced per donor, of which approximately 19% were non-productive. Both class I and class II loci were covered by HLA typing, at four-digit resolution. Among the roughly 430 genotyped donors, under 90% belonged to the genetic ancestry cluster associated with self-reported Caucasian donors. In a later analysis, previously published TCR beta repertoires from 600 to 850 donors were re-analyzed and high-resolution HLA genotyping was added so that TCR occurrence patterns could be studied. The study combined high-throughput TCR immunosequencing, statistical association of individual TCRs with disease status, and machine learning to predict cytomegalovirus infection status. Roughly 290 gigabases of sequencing data and roughly 80 million unique TCR sequences made up an early release that covered approximately 700 HLA-typed donors. Genome-wide SNP genotypes for about 65% of the roughly 670 donors were used in a later genetic analysis, which treated that subset as a discovery cohort. Study-level results and caveats: A cluster of highly shared sequence variants was judged likely to represent a technical artifact of the sequencing pipeline. In a later analysis, TCR association rates were found to vary across HLA loci, with the most associated TCRs seen for DRB1 alleles and the fewest for HLA-C alleles. HLA typing was unavailable for some donors at each locus, so association tests used only the typed subset. Strong co-occurrence of HLA alleles, especially DR and DQ, made assigning TCR associations to individual alleles difficult. Seventeen rarely observed V segments, including chromosome 9 orphons, were excluded from the earlier analysis of about 610 of the donors because counts were too low. In a later analysis, several top co-occurrence clusters were reported to appear linked to parvovirus B19, influenza, CMV and Epstein-Barr virus. Most CMV-associated TCR beta chains appeared to be HLA-restricted in a later analysis, and the HLA associations seemed to be driven largely by CMV exposure. The 87-base-pair reads could not distinguish some IMGT-functional V segments, including TRBV6-2 and TRBV6-3, so those segments were excluded. A further reported finding was that TCR beta sequences accurately predicted the HLA-A and HLA-B alleles for most subjects in the first cohort. In vitro tests confirmed that a few of the cytomegalovirus-associated TCR beta chains recognize cytomegalovirus antigens. The classifier was reported to diagnose cytomegalovirus status with high specificity and sensitivity in both the original cohort and the validation cohort. A later genetic analysis reported fewer N-insertions in productive TCRs among donors in an Asian-associated ancestry cluster than the roughly 620-donor mean. In an earlier analysis of fewer than 700 of the donors, most TCR beta V segments appeared in productive rearrangements about 90% or about 30% of the time, broadly matching IMGT annotations. Correlated functional status among segregating V segments might reflect linkage disequilibrium, but an unknown experimental factor could not be ruled out. According to the authors, the approach could potentially be generalized to other disease states and immunological phenotypes. An association between a missense DCLRE1C variant and V-gene and J-gene trimming of TCR beta chains was found in a later genetic analysis and replicated in an independent cohort. In this cohort, only TCR beta chains were sequenced, and detectable features were limited by the absence of alpha or paired-chain data. The only immune exposure information available for the cohort was CMV serostatus. The study listed 150 to 200 TCR beta chains as associated with cytomegalovirus. While some public TCRs were present in many individuals, most TCR sequences turned up only very rarely across donors. Roughly uniform sequencing depth across donors was assumed in presence/absence analyses, although this assumption may not hold. A later analysis associated around 16,000 TCR beta sequences with specific HLA alleles at a false discovery rate of 0.05. Compared with equally common non-associated chains, HLA-associated TCR beta chains in a later analysis were more clonally expanded and had lower generation probabilities.

The cohort consisted of 666 healthy bone marrow donors. Cohort members were all nominally healthy when sampled, although unrecorded immune exposures were likely present. The donor tested CMV seronegative, placing the donor among the 300 to 450 seronegative members of the cohort. A peripheral blood sample was provided by each donor, and peripheral blood mononuclear cells were used for TCR beta sequencing. The Qiagen DNeasy Blood Extraction Kit was used to extract genomic DNA from the blood cell samples. The source is a middle-aged man in good health and CMV-seronegative. The sample comprised PBMCs. This sequence uses TRBV6-1 and TRBJ2-1; possibly the D gene is TRBD2, per 6 matching bases. For the CDR3, the sequence is CASTASSERYNEQFF. Read as DNA, the sequence is TGTGCCAGCACGGCGTCTAGCGAGAGGTACAATGAGCAGTTCTTC.